This TCR beta chain was observed in a study of tumor-infiltrating lymphocytes in primary liver carcinoma. A note on this clonotype: One end of the junction varies from germline; a read error may be responsible.

The input was 500 ng total RNA; TCR beta cDNA was made from it with a constant-region primer. Investigators got TCR beta libraries out of three nested multiplex PCR rounds, done with slightly modified ARM-PCR. Running approximately 10 cycles apiece, the first two PCR rounds relied on TRBV1-TRBV30 forward primers together with a C-beta reverse primer. TCRdb itself ran the multiplex PCR reads through MiXCR, one entry per CDR3 protein. Seen here are about 330,000 distinct CDR3 sequences, roughly 61% observed once, and the top ten hold about 6%. Germline DNA was extracted alongside blood RNA, which was obtained from unsorted whole blood. Preoperatively, 3.5 to 4 milliliters of peripheral blood were collected. Per the germline V gene, CDR1 is SGHAT and CDR2 is FQNNGV. This CDR3 is built from 17 residues.

The TCR was taken from a man between 35 and 55 years old with primary liver carcinoma and hepatitis B virus infection. The V gene is TRBV11-2, the J gene TRBJ1-6; no definite D call. The sequenced sample was peripheral blood. CDR3 nucleotides: TGTGCCAACAGCCCCTTGACTGGGAGCTCCTATAATTCATCCCTCCACTTT. It codes for CANSPLTGSSYNSSLHF.